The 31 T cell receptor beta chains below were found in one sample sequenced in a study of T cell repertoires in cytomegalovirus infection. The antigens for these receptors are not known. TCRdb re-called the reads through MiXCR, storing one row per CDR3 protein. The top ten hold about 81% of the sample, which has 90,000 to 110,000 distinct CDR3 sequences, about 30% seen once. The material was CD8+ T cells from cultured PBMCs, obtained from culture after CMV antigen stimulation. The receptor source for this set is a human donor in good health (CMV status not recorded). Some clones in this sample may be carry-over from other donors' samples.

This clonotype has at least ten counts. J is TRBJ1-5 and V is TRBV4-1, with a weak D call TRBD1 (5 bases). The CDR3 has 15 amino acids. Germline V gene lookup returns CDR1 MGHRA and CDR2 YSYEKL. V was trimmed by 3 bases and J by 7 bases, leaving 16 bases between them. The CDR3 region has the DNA TGCGCCAGCAGCCAGTCAGGCCAGGGCGACCAGCCCCAGCATTTT. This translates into CASSQSGQGDQPQHF.

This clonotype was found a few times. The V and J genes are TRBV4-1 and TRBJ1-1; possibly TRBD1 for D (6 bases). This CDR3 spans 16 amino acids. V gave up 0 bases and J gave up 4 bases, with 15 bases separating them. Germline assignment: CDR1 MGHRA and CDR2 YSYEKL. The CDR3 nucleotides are TGCGCCAGCAGCCAAGATAATCAGGGGATTCGCACTGAAGCTTTCTTT. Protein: CASSQDNQGIRTEAFF.

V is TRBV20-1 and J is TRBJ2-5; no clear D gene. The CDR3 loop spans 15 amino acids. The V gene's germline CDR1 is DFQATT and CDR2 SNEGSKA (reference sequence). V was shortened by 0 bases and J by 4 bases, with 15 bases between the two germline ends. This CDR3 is CSARDRPSATETQYF. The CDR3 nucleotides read TGCAGTGCTAGAGATCGCCCTTCCGCAACAGAGACCCAGTACTTC.

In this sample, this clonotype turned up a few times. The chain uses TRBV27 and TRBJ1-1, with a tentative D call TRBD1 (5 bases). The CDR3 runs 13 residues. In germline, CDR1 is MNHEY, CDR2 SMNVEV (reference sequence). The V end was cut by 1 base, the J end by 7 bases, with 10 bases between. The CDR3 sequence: CASSLWGGYEAFF. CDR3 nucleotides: TGTGCCAGCAGTTTATGGGGCGGCTATGAAGCTTTCTTT.

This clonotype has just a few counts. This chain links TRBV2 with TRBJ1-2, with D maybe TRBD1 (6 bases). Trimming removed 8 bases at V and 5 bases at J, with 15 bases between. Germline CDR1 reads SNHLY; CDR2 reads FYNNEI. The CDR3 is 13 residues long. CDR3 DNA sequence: TGTGCCAGCGTCTCCGAAGGGGGATATGGCTACACCTTC. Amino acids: CASVSEGGYGYTF.

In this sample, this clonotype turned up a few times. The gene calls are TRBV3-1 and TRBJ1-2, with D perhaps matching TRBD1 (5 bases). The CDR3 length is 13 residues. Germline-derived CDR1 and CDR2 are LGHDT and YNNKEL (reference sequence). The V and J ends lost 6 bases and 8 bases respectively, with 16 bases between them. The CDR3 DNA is TGTGCCAGCAGTTTCCGGGACTCCGAGGGCTACACCTTC. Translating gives CASSFRDSEGYTF. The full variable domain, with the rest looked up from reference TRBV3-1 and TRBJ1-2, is DTAVSQTPKYLVTQMGNDKSIKCEQNLGHDTMYWYKQDSKKFLKIMFSYNNKELIINETVPNRFSPKSPDKAHLNLHINSLELGDSAVYFCASSFRDSEGYTFGSGTRLTVV.

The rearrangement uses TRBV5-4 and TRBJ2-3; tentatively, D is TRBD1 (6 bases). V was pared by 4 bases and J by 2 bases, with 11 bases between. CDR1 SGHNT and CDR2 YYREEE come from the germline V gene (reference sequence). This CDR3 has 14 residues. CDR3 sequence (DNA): TGTGCCAGCAGCACACACAGGGACACAGATACGCAGTATTTT. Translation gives CASSTHRDTDTQYF.

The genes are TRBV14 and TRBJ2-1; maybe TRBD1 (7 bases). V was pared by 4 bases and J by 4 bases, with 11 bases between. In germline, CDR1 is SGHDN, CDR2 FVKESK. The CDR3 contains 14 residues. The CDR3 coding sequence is TGTGCCAGCAGCCGCGGGACAGTTTACAATGAGCAGTTCTTC. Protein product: CASSRGTVYNEQFF.

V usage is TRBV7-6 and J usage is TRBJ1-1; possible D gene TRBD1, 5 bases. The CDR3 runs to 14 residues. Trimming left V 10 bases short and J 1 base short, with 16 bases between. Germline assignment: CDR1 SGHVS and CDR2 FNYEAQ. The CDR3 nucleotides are TGTGCCACCACCCCCGACCAGGGGAACACTGAAGCTTTCTTT. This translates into CATTPDQGNTEAFF.

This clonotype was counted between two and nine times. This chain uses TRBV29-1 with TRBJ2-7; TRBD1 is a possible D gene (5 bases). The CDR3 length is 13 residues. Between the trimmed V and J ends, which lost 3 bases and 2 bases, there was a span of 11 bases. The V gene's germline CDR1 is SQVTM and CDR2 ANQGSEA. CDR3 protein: CSVETARTYEQYF. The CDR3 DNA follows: TGCAGCGTTGAGACAGCAAGGACCTACGAGCAGTACTTC.

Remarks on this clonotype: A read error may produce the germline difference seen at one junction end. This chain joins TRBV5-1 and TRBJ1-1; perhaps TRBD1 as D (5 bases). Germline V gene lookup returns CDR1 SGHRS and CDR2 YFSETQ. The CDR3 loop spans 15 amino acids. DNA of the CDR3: TGCGCCAGCAGCTCCGGGGACCTAATGAACACTGATGCTTTCTTT. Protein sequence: CASSSGDLMNTDAFF.

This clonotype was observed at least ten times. The chain's CDR3 is CASTLGGGLSPLHF. In nucleotides, the CDR3 is TGTGCCAGCACCCTAGGAGGGGGTCTGTCACCCCTCCACTTT. This chain joins TRBV28 and TRBJ1-6; D may be TRBD1 (6 bases). CDR1 and CDR2 from the germline V gene are MDHEN and SYDVKM. This CDR3 spans 14 amino acids. The V end lost 7 bases, the J end lost 10 bases, and 17 bases lay between the germline ends.

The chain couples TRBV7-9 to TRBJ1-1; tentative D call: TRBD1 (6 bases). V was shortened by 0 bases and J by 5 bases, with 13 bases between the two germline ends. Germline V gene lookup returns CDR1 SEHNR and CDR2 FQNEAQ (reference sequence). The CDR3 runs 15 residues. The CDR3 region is CASSLAAGEDTEAFF. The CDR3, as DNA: TGTGCCAGCAGCTTAGCGGCAGGGGAGGATACTGAAGCTTTCTTT.

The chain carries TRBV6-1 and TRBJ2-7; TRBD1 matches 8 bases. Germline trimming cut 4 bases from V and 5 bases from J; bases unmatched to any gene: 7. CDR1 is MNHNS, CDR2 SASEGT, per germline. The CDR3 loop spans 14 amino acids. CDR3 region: CASSVFGTGNEQYF. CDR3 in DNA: TGTGCCAGCAGTGTATTCGGGACAGGTAACGAGCAGTACTTC.

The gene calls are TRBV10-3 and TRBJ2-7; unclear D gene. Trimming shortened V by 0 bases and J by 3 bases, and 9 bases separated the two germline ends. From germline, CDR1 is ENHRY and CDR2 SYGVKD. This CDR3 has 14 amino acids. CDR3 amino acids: CAISESLNYYEQYF. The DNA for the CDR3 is TGTGCCATCAGTGAGTCGTTAAACTACTACGAGCAGTACTTC.

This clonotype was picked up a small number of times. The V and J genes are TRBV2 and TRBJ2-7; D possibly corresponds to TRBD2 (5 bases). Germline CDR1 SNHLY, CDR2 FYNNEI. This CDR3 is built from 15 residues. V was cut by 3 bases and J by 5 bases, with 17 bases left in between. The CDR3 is CASSEEVSLRDEQYF. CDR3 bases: TGTGCCAGCAGTGAGGAGGTTAGCTTAAGGGACGAGCAGTACTTC.

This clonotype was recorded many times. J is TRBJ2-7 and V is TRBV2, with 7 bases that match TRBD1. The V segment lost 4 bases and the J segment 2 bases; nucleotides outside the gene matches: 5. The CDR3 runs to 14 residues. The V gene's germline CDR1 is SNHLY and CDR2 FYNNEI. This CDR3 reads CASSGGQSTYEQYF. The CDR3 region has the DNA TGTGCCAGCAGTGGGGGACAGAGCACCTACGAGCAGTACTTC.

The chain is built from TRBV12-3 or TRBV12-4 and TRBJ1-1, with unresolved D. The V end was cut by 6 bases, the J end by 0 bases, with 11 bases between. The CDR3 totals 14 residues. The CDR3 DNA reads TGTGCCAGCAGACCGAGACGCTTGAACACTGAAGCTTTCTTT. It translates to CASRPRRLNTEAFF.

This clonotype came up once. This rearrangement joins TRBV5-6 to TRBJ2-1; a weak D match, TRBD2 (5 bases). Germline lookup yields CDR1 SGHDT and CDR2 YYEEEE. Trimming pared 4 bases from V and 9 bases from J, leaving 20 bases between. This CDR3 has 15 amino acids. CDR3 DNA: TGTGCCAGCAGCGACGACTACGGCCCTTTCGGTGAGCAGTTCTTC. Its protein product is CASSDDYGPFGEQFF.

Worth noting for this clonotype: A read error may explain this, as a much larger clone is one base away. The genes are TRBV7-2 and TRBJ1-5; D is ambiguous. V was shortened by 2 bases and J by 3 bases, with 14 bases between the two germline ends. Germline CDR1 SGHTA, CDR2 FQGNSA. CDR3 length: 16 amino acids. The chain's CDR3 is CASSLTSGLVNQPQHF. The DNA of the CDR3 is TGTGCCAGCAGCTTAACTTCGGGGTTGGTCAATCAGCCCCAGCATTTT.

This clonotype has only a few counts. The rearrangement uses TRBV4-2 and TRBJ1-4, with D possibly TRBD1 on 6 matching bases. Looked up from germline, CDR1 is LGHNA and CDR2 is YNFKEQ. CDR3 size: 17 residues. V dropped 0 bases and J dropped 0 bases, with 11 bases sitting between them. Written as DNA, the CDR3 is TGTGCCAGCAGCCAAGAACAGGGAAAGGCAACTAATGAAAAACTGTTTTTT. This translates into CASSQEQGKATNEKLFF.

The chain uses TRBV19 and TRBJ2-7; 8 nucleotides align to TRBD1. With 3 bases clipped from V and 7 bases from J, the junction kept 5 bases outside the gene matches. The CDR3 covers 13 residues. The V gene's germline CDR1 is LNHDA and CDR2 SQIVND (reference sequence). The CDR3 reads CASSIDRGLEQYF. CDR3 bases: TGTGCCAGTAGTATCGACAGGGGCTTGGAGCAGTACTTC.

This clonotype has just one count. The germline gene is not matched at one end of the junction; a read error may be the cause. The CDR3 sequence is CARSQAGNYGYTF. Written as DNA, the CDR3 is TGTGCCCGCAGCCAAGCTGGGAACTATGGCTACACCTTC. The genes are TRBV14 and TRBJ1-2; no reliable D call. Germline V lookup: CDR1 SGHDN, CDR2 FVKESK. The CDR3 loop spans 13 amino acids. Filled out from reference TRBV14 and TRBJ1-2, the complete variable domain reads EAGVTQFPSHSVIEKGQTVTLRCDPISGHDNLYWYRRVMGKEIKFLLHFVKESKQDESGMPNNRFLAERTGGTYSTLKVQPAELEDSGVYFCARSQAGNYGYTFGSGTRLTVV.

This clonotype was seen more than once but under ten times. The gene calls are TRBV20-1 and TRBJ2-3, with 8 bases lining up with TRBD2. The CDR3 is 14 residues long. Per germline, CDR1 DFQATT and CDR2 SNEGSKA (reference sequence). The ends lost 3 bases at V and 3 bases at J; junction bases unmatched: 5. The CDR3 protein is CSASSGGPTDTQYF. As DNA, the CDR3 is TGCAGTGCTAGCTCGGGGGGGCCGACAGATACGCAGTATTTT.

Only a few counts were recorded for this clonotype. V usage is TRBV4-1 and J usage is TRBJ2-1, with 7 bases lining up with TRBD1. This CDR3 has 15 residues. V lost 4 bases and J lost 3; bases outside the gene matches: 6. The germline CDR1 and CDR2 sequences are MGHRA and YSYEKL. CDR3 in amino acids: CASSLSGTVYNEQFF. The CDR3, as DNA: TGCGCCAGCAGCCTCTCCGGGACAGTCTACAATGAGCAGTTCTTC.

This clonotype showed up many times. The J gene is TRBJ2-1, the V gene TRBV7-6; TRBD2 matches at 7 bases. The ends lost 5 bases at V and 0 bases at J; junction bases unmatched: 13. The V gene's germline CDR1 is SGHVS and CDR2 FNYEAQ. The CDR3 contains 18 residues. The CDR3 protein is CASSALSGAHSSYNEQFF. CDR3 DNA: TGTGCCAGCAGCGCATTAAGCGGGGCTCACAGCTCCTACAATGAGCAGTTCTTC.

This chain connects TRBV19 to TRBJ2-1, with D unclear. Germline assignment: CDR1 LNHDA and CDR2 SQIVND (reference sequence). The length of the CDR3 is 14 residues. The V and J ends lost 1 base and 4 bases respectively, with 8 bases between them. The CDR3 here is CASSIGGAYNEQFF. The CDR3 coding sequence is TGTGCCAGTAGTATAGGCGGAGCTTACAATGAGCAGTTCTTC.

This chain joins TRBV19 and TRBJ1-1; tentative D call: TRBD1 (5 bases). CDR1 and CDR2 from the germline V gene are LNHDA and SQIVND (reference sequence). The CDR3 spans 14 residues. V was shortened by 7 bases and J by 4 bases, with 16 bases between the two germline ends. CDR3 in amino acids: CASTPTVGITEAFF. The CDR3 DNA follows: TGTGCCAGTACCCCGACAGTGGGGATCACTGAAGCTTTCTTT.

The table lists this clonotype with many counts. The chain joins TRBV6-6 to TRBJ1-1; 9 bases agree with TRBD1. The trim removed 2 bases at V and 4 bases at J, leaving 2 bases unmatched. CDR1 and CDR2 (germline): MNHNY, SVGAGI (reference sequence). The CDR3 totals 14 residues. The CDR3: CASSYGQGSTEAFF. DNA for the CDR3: TGTGCCAGCAGTTACGGACAGGGGAGCACTGAAGCTTTCTTT.

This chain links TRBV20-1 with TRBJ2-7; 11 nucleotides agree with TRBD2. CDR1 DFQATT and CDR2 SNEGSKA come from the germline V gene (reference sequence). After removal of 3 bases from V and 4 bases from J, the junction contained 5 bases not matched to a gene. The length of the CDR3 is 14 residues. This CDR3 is CSASRLAGQYEQYF. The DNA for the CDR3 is TGCAGTGCTAGCCGACTAGCGGGACAATACGAGCAGTACTTC.

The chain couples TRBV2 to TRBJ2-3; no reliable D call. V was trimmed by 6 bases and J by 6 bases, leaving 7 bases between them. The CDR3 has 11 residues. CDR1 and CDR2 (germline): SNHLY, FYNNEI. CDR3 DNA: TGTGCCAGCAGACCTACGGATACGCAGTATTTT. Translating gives CASRPTDTQYF.